The 9 T cell receptor beta chains below were found in one sample sequenced in a study of CD8+ T cells in alopecia areata. Regarding treatment: oral pan-JAK inhibitor, 5-10 mg twice daily. cDNA serving as the sequencing template came from extracted, reverse transcribed RNA. The table came from immunoSEQ multiplex PCR; TCRdb's copy has only in-frame clones and leaves some out. The data hold some 200,000 clones, with around 60% observed a single time. The input for sequencing was CD4+ T cells sorted from blood, taken at week 4, from a patient treated with tofacitinib. The receptors here all came from a human donor with alopecia areata.

The rearrangement uses TRBV6-6 and TRBJ1-6, with TRBD1 matching 10 bases. From germline, CDR1 is MNHNY and CDR2 SVGAGI (reference sequence). Trimming took 5 bases from V and 5 from J; bases not matched to a gene: 3. This CDR3 is built from 15 residues. In DNA, the CDR3 is TGTGCCAGCAGTGGGGACAGGGGACATAATTCACCCCTCCACTTT. It yields the protein CASSGDRGHNSPLHF.

The rearrangement uses TRBV30 and TRBJ1-2; D not certain. The CDR3 totals 13 residues. The germline gives CDR1 GTSNPN, CDR2 SVGIG (reference sequence). The V and J ends lost 2 bases and 4 bases respectively, with 11 bases between them. The CDR3 spells CAWSIQGSYGYTF. CDR3 nucleotides: TGTGCCTGGAGTATCCAAGGGAGCTATGGCTACACCTTC.

The genes are TRBV7-2 and TRBJ2-1; D may be TRBD2 (5 bases). The CDR3 covers 15 residues. Trimming removed 6 bases from V and 5 bases from J, with 17 bases in between. Germline CDR1 SGHTA, CDR2 FQGNSA. CDR3 residues: CASSIRMRVHNEQFF. In nucleotides, the CDR3 is TGTGCCAGCAGTATCAGGATGAGGGTACACAATGAGCAGTTCTTC. Full variable domain (rest looked up from reference TRBV7-2 and TRBJ2-1): GAGVSQSPSNKVTEKGKDVELRCDPISGHTALYWYRQSLGQGLEFLIYFQGNSAPDKSGLPSDRFSAERTGGSVSTLTIQRTQQEDSAVYLCASSIRMRVHNEQFFGPGTRLTVL.

This sequence joins TRBV30 and TRBJ1-1, with a possible D match to TRBD1 (5 bases). There are 13 residues in the CDR3. Germline V lookup: CDR1 GTSNPN, CDR2 SVGIG (reference sequence). Trimming pared 2 bases from V and 3 bases from J, leaving 10 bases between. The CDR3 here is CAWSRRGDTEAFF. The CDR3 nucleotides read TGTGCCTGGAGTAGAAGAGGGGACACTGAAGCTTTCTTT.

The V and J genes are TRBV6-5 and TRBJ2-5; either TRBD1 or TRBD2 may fit D (5 bases each). Trimming took off 2 bases at V and 3 bases at J, with 10 bases between the two ends. Looked up from germline, CDR1 is MNHEY and CDR2 is SVGAGI. The CDR3 is 14 amino acids. In DNA form, the CDR3 reads TGTGCCAGCAGTTACGATTTGGGGGAAGAGACCCAGTACTTC. Its protein is CASSYDLGEETQYF.

The rearrangement uses TRBV28 and TRBJ1-6, with D possibly matching TRBD1 (6 bases). Germline-derived CDR1 and CDR2 are MDHEN and SYDVKM. The CDR3 runs to 15 residues. Trimming stripped 6 bases from V and 6 bases from J, with 15 bases between. CDR3 sequence (DNA): TGTGCCAGCAGACCATCGACAGGACCTAATTCACCCCTCCACTTT. Its translation is CASRPSTGPNSPLHF.

This rearrangement joins TRBV28 to TRBJ2-5, with 7 bases aligning to TRBD1. The CDR3 length is 16 residues. Germline V gives CDR1 MDHEN, CDR2 SYDVKM. Losses at the gene ends were 3 bases for V and 4 bases for J; bases not matched to a gene: 11. The CDR3 spells CASSFGSTGFRETQYF. CDR3 nucleotides: TGTGCCAGCAGTTTTGGGTCGACAGGGTTTCGAGAGACCCAGTACTTC. Full variable domain (rest looked up from reference TRBV28 and TRBJ2-5): DVKVTQSSRYLVKRTGEKVFLECVQDMDHENMFWYRQDPGLGLRLIYFSYDVKMKEKGDIPEGYSVSREKKERFSLILESASTNQTSMYLCASSFGSTGFRETQYFGPGTRLLVL.

This clone was seen a few times. The rearrangement links TRBV7-9 to TRBJ2-1, with D hard to call. Looked up from germline, CDR1 is SEHNR and CDR2 is FQNEAQ (reference sequence). CDR3 length: 18 residues. V dropped 0 bases and J dropped 0 bases, with 15 bases sitting between them. The CDR3 nucleotides read TGTGCCAGCAGCTTAGCCATGACCTCGGAGAGCTCCTACAATGAGCAGTTCTTC. It codes for CASSLAMTSESSYNEQFF.

This rearrangement joins TRBV30 to TRBJ1-2; possible D gene TRBD1, 6 bases. Trimming cost V 0 bases and J 8 bases, with 16 bases left between them. This CDR3 spans 14 amino acids. Germline V gene lookup returns CDR1 GTSNPN and CDR2 SVGIG (reference sequence). The CDR3 loop is CAWSVYRVAGGYTF. The CDR3 DNA is TGTGCCTGGAGTGTCTACAGGGTGGCGGGCGGCTACACCTTC.